The 32 T cell receptor beta chains below all came from one sample that was sequenced in a study of shared clonotypes between healthy human individuals. Naive-designated CD8 cells lacked CD45RO, were positively enriched for CCR7, and omitted terminally differentiated effector memory CD45RA+ cells. Libraries were prepared by immunoSEQ multiplex PCR; TCRdb keeps only in-frame clonotypes and omits some of them. The sample contains just over 2,000,000 clones, about 95% of which appear only once. The sequencing input was naive CD8+ T cells sorted from blood. Receptors originate from a young man in good health.

Worth noting for this clone: This sample includes further DNA sequences coding for the same CDR3. This CDR3 is CASSGGGGNQPQHF. CDR3 bases: TGTGCCAGCAGTGGGGGTGGTGGCAATCAGCCCCAGCATTTT. The chain is built from TRBV25-1 and TRBJ1-5, with unresolved D. The length of the CDR3 is 14 residues. Germline lookup yields CDR1 MGHDK and CDR2 SYGVNS. Trimming stripped 4 bases from V and 2 bases from J, with 9 bases between.

The chain combines TRBV5-6 with TRBJ2-1, with 7 bases identical to TRBD2. Trimming at V came to 4 bases and at J to 3 bases, leaving 10 bases not matched to a gene. The germline V gene has CDR1 SGHDT and CDR2 YYEEEE. CDR3 size: 16 residues. The CDR3 region is CASSPLGAGDYNEQFF. The CDR3 coding sequence is TGTGCCAGCAGCCCGCTTGGGGCGGGGGACTACAATGAGCAGTTCTTC.

The genes are TRBV11-2 and TRBJ1-5; TRBD1 is a possible D gene (5 bases). This CDR3 comprises 16 residues. V was trimmed by 5 bases and J by 4 bases, leaving 18 bases between them. The germline V gene encodes CDR1 SGHAT and CDR2 FQNNGV. The CDR3 DNA is TGTGCCAGCAGCCCGGGGGACGGAGGTTTAAATCAGCCCCAGCATTTT. This gives the protein CASSPGDGGLNQPQHF.

V gene TRBV10-3 combines with J gene TRBJ2-7; a weak D match, TRBD1 (5 bases). CDR3 length: 14 residues. The germline gives CDR1 ENHRY, CDR2 SYGVKD. V was shortened by 4 bases and J by 4 bases, with 14 bases between the two germline ends. The CDR3 here is CAISVLGQEYEQYF. The CDR3 DNA is TGTGCCATCAGTGTATTGGGGCAGGAGTACGAGCAGTACTTC.

In nucleotides, the CDR3 is TGTGCCAGCAGCCCCAGGGACCTGCTGGCCAAAAACATTCAGTACTTC. It is translated as CASSPRDLLAKNIQYF. The chain employs TRBV5-4 and TRBJ2-4; D possibly matches TRBD1 or TRBD2 (5 bases each). CDR3 length: 16 amino acids. Germline loops: CDR1 SGHNT, CDR2 YYREEE (reference sequence). V lost 4 bases, J lost 1 base, and 15 bases lay in between.

The V and J genes are TRBV19 and TRBJ2-7; D may be TRBD2 (5 bases). Germline assignment: CDR1 LNHDA and CDR2 SQIVND (reference sequence). V shed 5 bases and J shed 12 bases, with 20 bases lying between them. CDR3 length: 13 amino acids. CDR3 DNA: TGTGCCAGTAGTCCCGGAGAGGGCTATAGTCCGTACTTC. Its translation: CASSPGEGYSPYF.

This chain uses TRBV15 with TRBJ2-2; 14 bases are a match to TRBD2. Germline CDR1 and CDR2: LNHNV and YYDKDF (reference sequence). This CDR3 comprises 18 residues. The J segment lost 1 base and the V segment lost 7 bases, leaving 8 bases of the junction unmatched. CDR3 in amino acids: CATTPGLAGAMNTGELFF. CDR3 nucleotide sequence: TGTGCCACCACCCCGGGACTAGCGGGAGCGATGAACACCGGGGAGCTGTTTTTT.

The chain links TRBV27 to TRBJ1-2; D perhaps matches TRBD1 (6 bases). The CDR3 has 14 residues. CDR1 MNHEY and CDR2 SMNVEV come from the germline V gene (reference sequence). V was clipped by 6 bases and J by 3 bases, with 14 bases between them. CDR3 sequence: CASSPIGGHYGYTF. CDR3 DNA: TGTGCCAGCAGCCCTATCGGGGGCCACTATGGCTACACCTTC.

CDR3 amino acids: CASSTGGNTGELFF. The CDR3 DNA follows: TGTGCCAGCAGCACCGGGGGGAACACCGGGGAGCTGTTTTTT. V and J are TRBV7-9 and TRBJ2-2; TRBD2 is a possible D gene (6 bases). V lost 5 bases, J lost 1 base, and 8 bases lay in between. Germline V gene sequence: CDR1 SEHNR, CDR2 FQNEAQ (reference sequence). The length of the CDR3 is 14 residues. The whole variable domain, filled in from reference TRBV7-9 and TRBJ2-2, reads DTGVSQNPRHKITKRGQNVTFRCDPISEHNRLYWYRQTLGQGPEFLTYFQNEAQLEKSRLLSDRFSAERPKGSFSTLEIQRTEQGDSAMYLCASSTGGNTGELFFGEGSRLTVL.

V gene TRBV7-9 combines with J gene TRBJ2-6; maybe TRBD1 (5 bases). Germline-derived CDR1 and CDR2 are SEHNR and FQNEAQ (reference sequence). The CDR3 covers 16 residues. V lost 1 base and J lost 2, with 9 bases in between. The CDR3, as DNA: TGTGCCAGCAGCTTAGTAGGGGCCGCTGGGGCCAACGTCCTGACTTTC. It yields the protein CASSLVGAAGANVLTF.

V gene TRBV7-9 combines with J gene TRBJ2-1; TRBD1 matches 9 bases. V lost 4 bases and J lost 4; bases outside the gene matches: 8. The CDR3 runs 16 residues. Germline CDR1 and CDR2: SEHNR and FQNEAQ (reference sequence). CDR3 amino acids: CASSSLTGGSYNEQFF. CDR3 sequence (DNA): TGTGCCAGCAGCTCGCTAACAGGGGGCTCTTACAATGAGCAGTTCTTC.

The chain joins TRBV25-1 to TRBJ1-2; 9 bases line up with TRBD1. The CDR3 has 13 amino acids. Germline lookup yields CDR1 MGHDK and CDR2 SYGVNS. Germline trimming cut 4 bases from V and 6 bases from J; bases unmatched to any gene: 3. DNA for the CDR3: TGTGCCAGCAGTGTCGGGGACAGGGATGGCTACACCTTC. It codes for CASSVGDRDGYTF.

The V and J genes are TRBV29-1 and TRBJ1-2, with D maybe TRBD1 (6 bases). Trimming left V 6 bases short and J 7 bases short, with 18 bases between. CDR1 is SQVTM and CDR2 is ANQGSEA in the germline V gene. The CDR3 loop spans 13 amino acids. The CDR3 loop is CSVTKGGLGGYTF. In nucleotides, the CDR3 is TGCAGCGTGACAAAGGGGGGGCTCGGTGGCTACACCTTC.

The chain uses TRBV25-1 and TRBJ1-2; the D gene is possibly TRBD1 (5 bases). Trimming stripped 3 bases from V and 8 bases from J, with 19 bases between. Looked up from germline, CDR1 is MGHDK and CDR2 is SYGVNS. CDR3 length: 15 amino acids. For the CDR3, the DNA is TGTGCCAGCAGTGATTGGCAGGGAATCCTATCAGGCTACACCTTC. It codes for CASSDWQGILSGYTF.

This CDR3 reads CASSGLAGGFLSYEQYF. The DNA of the CDR3 is TGTGCCAGCAGTGGCTTAGCGGGGGGCTTCCTATCCTACGAGCAGTACTTC. The chain employs TRBV2 and TRBJ2-7, with 10 bases aligning to TRBD2. CDR1 SNHLY and CDR2 FYNNEI come from the germline V gene. This CDR3 spans 17 amino acids. The ends lost 4 bases at V and 1 base at J; junction bases unmatched: 10.

J is TRBJ2-3 and V is TRBV11-2; 9 nucleotides line up with TRBD1. CDR1 and CDR2 (germline): SGHAT, FQNNGV. V shed 5 bases and J 0 bases; nucleotides not matched to a gene: 6. This CDR3 region has 16 residues. The CDR3 loop reads CASSPWTGASTDTQYF. DNA of the CDR3: TGTGCCAGCAGCCCATGGACAGGGGCGAGCACAGATACGCAGTATTTT.

The chain carries TRBV4-1 and TRBJ1-6, with 9 nucleotides matching TRBD1. The CDR3 has 14 residues. Germline V gives CDR1 MGHRA, CDR2 YSYEKL. V was clipped by 3 bases and J by 10 bases; unmatched bases: 4. CDR3 coding DNA: TGCGCCAGCAGCCAGGACAGGGGCCGGTCACCCCTCCACTTT. This codes for CASSQDRGRSPLHF.

This clone has a single count. The same CDR3 is also encoded by other DNA sequences in this sample. The chain is built from TRBV11-2 and TRBJ1-1; D is unresolved. This CDR3 comprises 11 residues. Trimming shortened V by 4 bases and J by 4 bases, and 4 bases separated the two germline ends. Per the germline V gene, CDR1 is SGHAT and CDR2 is FQNNGV. CDR3 loop: CASSWGTEAFF. DNA for the CDR3: TGTGCCAGCAGCTGGGGCACTGAAGCTTTCTTT.

The chain recombines TRBV4-3 with TRBJ2-1; 13 bases are shared with TRBD2. J was trimmed by 8 bases and V by 5 bases; bases with no gene match: 6. The germline CDR1 and CDR2 sequences are LGHNA and YSLEER. There are 15 residues in the CDR3. CDR3 DNA sequence: TGCGCCAGCAGCTCCGGGACTAGCGGGATTCATGAGCAGTTCTTC. Translating it yields CASSSGTSGIHEQFF.

The chain employs TRBV9 and TRBJ2-3; 8 nucleotides align to TRBD2. After removal of 4 bases from V and 1 base from J, the junction contained 2 bases not matched to a gene. Germline V lookup: CDR1 SGDLS, CDR2 YYNGEE. CDR3 length: 14 amino acids. The CDR3 sequence: CASSTGGGTDTQYF. The CDR3 nucleotides are TGTGCCAGCAGCACCGGGGGGGGCACAGATACGCAGTATTTT.

The chain recombines TRBV4-2 with TRBJ1-2; 7 bases map to TRBD1. Germline-derived CDR1 and CDR2 are LGHNA and YNFKEQ. The CDR3 has 15 amino acids. Germline trimming cut 0 bases from V and 8 bases from J; bases unmatched to any gene: 9. CDR3 protein: CASSQDRAGGSGYTF. Here the CDR3 DNA reads TGTGCCAGCAGCCAAGATCGGGCAGGGGGAAGCGGCTACACCTTC.

This rearrangement joins TRBV7-9 to TRBJ2-3, with D possibly TRBD2 on 7 matching bases. Trimming left V 6 bases short and J 5 bases short, with 18 bases between. The CDR3 is 15 residues long. Germline V CDR1 and CDR2: SEHNR, FQNEAQ (reference sequence). CDR3 region: CASRTVGGDIDTQYF. The CDR3 DNA reads TGTGCCAGCAGAACGGTTGGGGGGGACATAGATACGCAGTATTTT.

This clone was detected once. The rearrangement links TRBV19 to TRBJ2-1, with TRBD2 matching 8 bases. The CDR3 length is 15 residues. Germline values: CDR1 LNHDA, CDR2 SQIVND (reference sequence). V lost 5 bases to trimming and J lost 7 bases; unmatched junction nucleotides: 10. CDR3 protein: CASSHGAGEVNEQFF. The CDR3 region has the DNA TGTGCCAGTAGTCACGGAGCGGGAGAAGTGAATGAGCAGTTCTTC.

The chain links TRBV6-5 to TRBJ2-3, with 8 positions matching TRBD1. The junction had 5 bases not matched to a gene; V was cut back by 0 bases and J by 3 bases. This CDR3 is 16 amino acids long. From germline, CDR1 is MNHEY and CDR2 SVGAGI. CDR3 DNA: TGTGCCAGCAGTTACTCGGCAGGGGGCAGAACAGATACGCAGTATTTT. Translating gives CASSYSAGGRTDTQYF.

The genes are TRBV6-5 and TRBJ2-3; 8 nucleotides line up with TRBD1. The CDR3 is 14 amino acids. Germline CDR1 and CDR2: MNHEY and SVGAGI. V was pared by 4 bases and J by 2 bases, with 2 bases of the junction left unmatched. The CDR3 region has the DNA TGTGCCAGCAGTTTGACAGGGGACACAGATACGCAGTATTTT. Its protein is CASSLTGDTDTQYF.

About this clone itself: Other DNA sequences from this sample encode an identical CDR3 as well. This chain links TRBV5-1 with TRBJ2-1, with D unclear. CDR3 length: 15 residues. Trimming left V 0 bases short and J 0 bases short, with 7 bases between. The germline V gene encodes CDR1 SGHRS and CDR2 YFSETQ. CDR3 DNA: TGCGCCAGCAGCTTGGCCGGTAGCTCCTACAATGAGCAGTTCTTC. Amino acids: CASSLAGSSYNEQFF.

CDR3 residues: CASSSLQGISYEQYF. CDR3 DNA: TGTGCCAGCAGCTCTTTACAGGGGATTTCCTACGAGCAGTACTTC. The chain joins TRBV5-6 to TRBJ2-7; 7 nucleotides align to TRBD1. In germline, CDR1 is SGHDT, CDR2 YYEEEE. Trimming cost V 3 bases and J 1 base; bases outside gene matches: 7. The CDR3 contains 15 residues. Looking up the rest from reference TRBV5-6 and TRBJ2-7 gives the full variable domain: DAGVTQSPTHLIKTRGQQVTLRCSPKSGHDTVSWYQQALGQGPQFIFQYYEEEERQRGNFPDRFSGHQFPNYSSELNVNALLLGDSALYLCASSSLQGISYEQYFGPGTRLTVT.

J is TRBJ2-7 and V is TRBV10-3; 13 bases agree with TRBD2. The CDR3 totals 15 residues. CDR1 ENHRY and CDR2 SYGVKD come from the germline V gene. The ends lost 8 bases at V and 0 bases at J; junction bases unmatched: 4. The DNA for the CDR3 is TGTGCCATCGGCGGACTAGCGGGAGTCTCCTACGAGCAGTACTTC. Translating it yields CAIGGLAGVSYEQYF.

The chain recombines TRBV6-5 with TRBJ2-1; D perhaps matches TRBD2 (6 bases). V was clipped by 6 bases and J by 5 bases, with 11 bases between them. CDR3 size: 13 residues. CDR1 and CDR2 (germline): MNHEY, SVGAGI. The CDR3, as DNA: TGTGCCAGCAGCCAGACTAGGGACAATGAGCAGTTCTTC. Protein: CASSQTRDNEQFF.

About this clone itself: In the same sample, other DNA sequences code for this CDR3. The V call is TRBV9, the J call TRBJ2-3; D is ambiguous. Trimming cost V 4 bases and J 6 bases, with 6 bases left between them. Looked up from germline, CDR1 is SGDLS and CDR2 is YYNGEE. The CDR3 sequence is 11 residues long. CDR3 nucleotides: TGTGCCAGCAGCTTGGGGGATACGCAGTATTTT. Its protein product is CASSLGDTQYF.

The chain uses TRBV10-1 and TRBJ2-5; no definite D call. The CDR3 loop spans 11 amino acids. From germline, CDR1 is WNHNN and CDR2 SYGVQD (reference sequence). V lost 8 bases, J lost 5 bases, and 9 bases lay in between. This chain's CDR3 is CASRVFETQYF. DNA for the CDR3: TGCGCCAGCCGCGTGTTCGAGACCCAGTACTTC.

The genes are TRBV28 and TRBJ2-5, with 13 nucleotides matching TRBD2. CDR1 is MDHEN and CDR2 is SYDVKM in the germline V gene. With 5 bases clipped from V and 9 bases from J, the junction kept 9 bases outside the gene matches. This CDR3 contains 15 residues. The CDR3 protein is CASSPVGTSGAAQYF. In nucleotides, the CDR3 is TGTGCCAGCAGTCCTGTCGGGACTAGCGGGGCTGCCCAGTACTTC.